This TCR beta chain was retrieved from a study of blood T cells in healthy people across ages. A second PCR, run for roughly 7 to 11 cycles, used a sample-barcoded 5' primer plus a J-beta primer mix. TCRdb passed the 5' RACE reads through MiXCR, listing each CDR3 protein once. This table has fewer than 1.5 million distinct CDR3 sequences, approximately 42% appearing once. The CDR3 contains 14 residues. The V segment lost 7 bases and the J segment 4 bases; nucleotides outside the gene matches: 6. Each sample had at least 6.5 million PBMCs isolated. The J gene is TRBJ2-3, the V gene TRBV12-3 or TRBV12-4; TRBD2 agrees at 9 bases. This sequence was found in a woman under 30 in good health. Sequencing was performed on blood. The CDR3: CASTKAGGADTQYF. The CDR3 DNA reads TGTGCCAGCACTAAAGCGGGGGGAGCAGATACGCAGTATTTT.